The sequence of this T cell receptor beta chain was determined in a study of cytomegalovirus exposure and HLA in healthy donors. In the study overall: The early release's HLA-typed donors yielded 65 million to 85 million unique TCRs. Of fewer than 450 genotyped donors, 81% clustered with self-reported Caucasian donors. Study-wide results and limits: Earlier analysis found most TCR beta V segments productive about 87% or about 30% of the time. A missense variant in DCLRE1C was later tied to TCR beta V- and J-gene trimming.

The CDR3 has 16 residues. The V gene end was trimmed by 0 bases and the J gene end by 1 base; junction bases not matched to a gene: 4. Germline V lookup: CDR1 MNHNY, CDR2 SVGAGI (reference sequence). PCR amplification relied on 60 Vbeta primers (plus 13 Jbeta primers). Libraries were prepared by immunoSEQ multiplex PCR; TCRdb keeps only in-frame clonotypes and omits some of them. The sample shows 150,000 to 200,000 clones, 60% to 85% of them seen only once. With regard to this clone: Its specificity is not known.

The sample comprised PBMCs. The clonotype comes from a woman aged 25 to 39 in good health and CMV-seronegative. The genes are TRBV6-6 and TRBJ2-3; 7 bases fit TRBD2. The CDR3 sequence is CASSYSLAGGTDTQYF. In DNA, the CDR3 is TGTGCCAGCAGTTACTCCTTGGCGGGGGGCACAGATACGCAGTATTTT.